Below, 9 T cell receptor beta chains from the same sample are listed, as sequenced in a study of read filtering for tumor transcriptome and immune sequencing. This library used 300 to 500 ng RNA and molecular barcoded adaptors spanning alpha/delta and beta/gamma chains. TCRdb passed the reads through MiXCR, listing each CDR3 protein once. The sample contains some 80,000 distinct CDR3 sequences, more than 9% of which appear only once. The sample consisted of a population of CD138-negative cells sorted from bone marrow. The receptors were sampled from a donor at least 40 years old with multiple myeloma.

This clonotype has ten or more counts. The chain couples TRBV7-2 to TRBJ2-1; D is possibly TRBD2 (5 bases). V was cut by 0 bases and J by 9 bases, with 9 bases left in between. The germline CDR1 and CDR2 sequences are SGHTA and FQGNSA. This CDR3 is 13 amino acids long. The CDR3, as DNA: TGTGCCAGCAGCTTAGCTTCTAGCAGTGAGCAGTTCTTC. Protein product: CASSLASSSEQFF.

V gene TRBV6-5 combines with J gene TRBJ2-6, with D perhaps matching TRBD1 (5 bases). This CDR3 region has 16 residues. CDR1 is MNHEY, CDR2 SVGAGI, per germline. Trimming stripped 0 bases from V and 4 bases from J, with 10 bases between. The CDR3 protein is CASSYSRGTGANVLTF. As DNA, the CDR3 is TGTGCCAGCAGTTACTCAAGGGGAACCGGGGCCAACGTCCTGACTTTC.

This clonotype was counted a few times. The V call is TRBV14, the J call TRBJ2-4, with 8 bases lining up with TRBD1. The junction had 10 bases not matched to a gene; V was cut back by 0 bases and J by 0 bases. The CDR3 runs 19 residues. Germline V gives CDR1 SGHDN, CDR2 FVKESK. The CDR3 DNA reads TGTGCCAGCAGCCAAGAGGCTTGGACAGGGCCCCTAGCCAAAAACATTCAGTACTTC. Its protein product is CASSQEAWTGPLAKNIQYF.

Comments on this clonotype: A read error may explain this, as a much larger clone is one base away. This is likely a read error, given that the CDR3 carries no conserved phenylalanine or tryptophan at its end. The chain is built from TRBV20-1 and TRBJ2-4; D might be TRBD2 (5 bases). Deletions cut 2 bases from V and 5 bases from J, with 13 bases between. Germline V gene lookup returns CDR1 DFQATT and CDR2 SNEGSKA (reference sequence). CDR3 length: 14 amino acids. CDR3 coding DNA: TGCAGTGCTAGACAACCTGGACTGCAAAACATTCAGTACCTC. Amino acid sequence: CSARQPGLQNIQYL.

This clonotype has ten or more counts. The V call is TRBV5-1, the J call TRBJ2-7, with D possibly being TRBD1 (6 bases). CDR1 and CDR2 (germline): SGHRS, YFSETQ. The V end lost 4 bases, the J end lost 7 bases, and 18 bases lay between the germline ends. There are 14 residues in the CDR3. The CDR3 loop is CASSLGTSEGEQYF. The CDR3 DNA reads TGCGCCAGCAGCCTTGGGACATCGGAAGGAGAGCAGTACTTC.

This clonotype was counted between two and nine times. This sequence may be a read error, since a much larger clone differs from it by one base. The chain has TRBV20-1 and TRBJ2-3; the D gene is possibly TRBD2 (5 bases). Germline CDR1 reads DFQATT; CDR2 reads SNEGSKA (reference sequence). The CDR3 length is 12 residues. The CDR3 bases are TGCAGTGCTAGAGTGGGCCGGGATACGCCGTATTTT. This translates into CSARVGRDTPYF.

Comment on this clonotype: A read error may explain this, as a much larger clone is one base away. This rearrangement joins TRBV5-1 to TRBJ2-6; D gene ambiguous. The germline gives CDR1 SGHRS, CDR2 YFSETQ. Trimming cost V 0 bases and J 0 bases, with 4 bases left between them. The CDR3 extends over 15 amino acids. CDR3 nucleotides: TGCGCCAGCAGCTTGGAGATCTCTGGGGCCAACGTCCTGACTTTC. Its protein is CASSLEISGANVLTF.

In DNA, the CDR3 is TGCAGTGCTAGGGGCGGGGGGGGTGGAGAAAAACTGTTTTTT. This translates into CSARGGGGGEKLFF. J is TRBJ1-4 and V is TRBV20-1; tentatively, D is TRBD1 (5 bases). Trimming removed 3 bases at V and 8 bases at J, with 16 bases between. Germline values: CDR1 DFQATT, CDR2 SNEGSKA (reference sequence). The CDR3 contains 14 residues.

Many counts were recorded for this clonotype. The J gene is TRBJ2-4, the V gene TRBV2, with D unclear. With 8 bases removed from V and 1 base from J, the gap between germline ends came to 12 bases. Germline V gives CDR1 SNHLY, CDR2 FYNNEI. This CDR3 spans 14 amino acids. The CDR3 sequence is CASSSDEAKNIQYF. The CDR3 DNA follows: TGTGCCAGCTCCTCGGACGAGGCCAAAAACATTCAGTACTTC.